The 24 T cell receptor beta chains given below trace back to one sample, sequenced in a study of OX40 agonist ivuxolimab in advanced cancers. The table came from immunoSEQ multiplex PCR; TCRdb's copy has only in-frame clones and leaves some out. The table includes 35,000 to 45,000 clones, about 83% detected once. The sample was CD4+ or CD8+ T cells sorted from blood, taken in a trial of the OX40 agonist ivuxolimab. The receptors stem from an adult with an advanced solid tumor such as melanoma, head and neck, liver or kidney cancer.

The V call is TRBV10-3, the J call TRBJ1-6; D gene unclear. The CDR3 totals 13 residues. With 6 bases removed from V and 8 bases from J, the gap between germline ends came to 11 bases. CDR1 is ENHRY, CDR2 SYGVKD, per germline. CDR3 coding DNA: TGTGCCATCAGGACCAGCCAGGATTCACCCCTCCACTTT. Protein: CAIRTSQDSPLHF.

This clone came up a few times. The V and J genes are TRBV7-3 and TRBJ2-1, with 7 bases that match TRBD2. The CDR3 has 13 amino acids. V dropped 4 bases and J dropped 5; count of bases not matched to a gene: 2. Per the germline V gene, CDR1 is SGHTA and CDR2 is FQGTGA. The CDR3 protein is CASSSLADNEQFF. Here the CDR3 DNA reads TGTGCCAGCAGCTCGCTAGCGGACAATGAGCAGTTCTTC.

This chain links TRBV27 with TRBJ2-5; 8 positions agree with TRBD1. The J call may be mistaken, given a closer DNA end match to TRBJ2-7. CDR3 size: 17 residues. Germline values: CDR1 MNHEY, CDR2 SMNVEV (reference sequence). CDR3 nucleotide sequence: TGTGCCAGCACCCCGTCAGGGGGCCTTCCCAGGTCCTACGAGCAGTACTTC. This codes for CASTPSGGLPRSYEQYF.

The chain joins TRBV5-8 to TRBJ2-3; D unresolved. This CDR3 is 14 amino acids long. V lost 10 bases to trimming and J lost 0 bases, with 15 bases between them. Germline values: CDR1 SGHTS, CDR2 YDEGEE. The CDR3 here is CAHLKYGSTDTQYF. The CDR3 DNA follows: TGTGCCCATCTTAAGTACGGAAGCACAGATACGCAGTATTTT.

V gene TRBV27 combines with J gene TRBJ2-7; 9 bases map to TRBD2. Germline values: CDR1 MNHEY, CDR2 SMNVEV (reference sequence). Trimming took 3 bases from V and 4 from J; bases not matched to a gene: 7. There are 15 residues in the CDR3. DNA for the CDR3: TGTGCCAGCAGTTTTGGAGCGGGAGGTATATACGAGCAGTACTTC. This translates into CASSFGAGGIYEQYF.

Here the CDR3 reads CASTREAGEQFF. The DNA of the CDR3 is TGTGCCAGCACCCGGGAGGCGGGTGAGCAGTTCTTC. The chain recombines TRBV4-2 with TRBJ2-1; 7 nucleotides match TRBD2. The CDR3 extends over 12 amino acids. Germline V lookup: CDR1 LGHNA, CDR2 YNFKEQ. The junction had 6 bases not matched to a gene; V was cut back by 7 bases and J by 9 bases.

This sequence joins TRBV10-3 and TRBJ1-3; D gene unclear. V shed 2 bases and J shed 2 bases, with 10 bases lying between them. The CDR3 length is 15 residues. Germline V lookup: CDR1 ENHRY, CDR2 SYGVKD. The CDR3 is CAISERPGAGNTIYF. The DNA of the CDR3 is TGTGCCATCAGTGAGAGGCCTGGGGCTGGAAACACCATATATTTT.

The DNA for the CDR3 is TGCGCCAGCAGCCAAGACGACAGAGCGTATAGCAATCAGCCCCAGCATTTT. Its protein product is CASSQDDRAYSNQPQHF. The chain is built from TRBV4-1 and TRBJ1-5; D possibly corresponds to TRBD1 (5 bases). Trimming cost V 0 bases and J 0 bases, with 12 bases left between them. This CDR3 is 17 amino acids long. Germline V lookup: CDR1 MGHRA, CDR2 YSYEKL.

V and J are TRBV6-5 and TRBJ2-2; D unclear. CDR3 length: 13 amino acids. With 8 bases removed from V and 1 base from J, the gap between germline ends came to 8 bases. Looked up from germline, CDR1 is MNHEY and CDR2 is SVGAGI. The CDR3 here is CASSKRNTGELFF. For the CDR3, the DNA is TGTGCCAGCTCTAAGCGGAACACCGGGGAGCTGTTTTTT.

The chain joins TRBV7-2 to TRBJ2-2; 9 bases are a match to TRBD2. The CDR3 totals 15 residues. CDR1 is SGHTA, CDR2 FQGNSA, per germline. With V trimmed by 4 bases and J by 7 bases, 7 bases remained unmatched. The CDR3 sequence is CASSWASGKFGELFF. The CDR3, as DNA: TGTGCCAGCAGCTGGGCTAGCGGGAAGTTCGGGGAGCTGTTTTTT. The full variable domain, completed using reference TRBV7-2 and TRBJ2-2, is GAGVSQSPSNKVTEKGKDVELRCDPISGHTALYWYRQSLGQGLEFLIYFQGNSAPDKSGLPSDRFSAERTGGSVSTLTIQRTQQEDSAVYLCASSWASGKFGELFFGEGSRLTVL.

The rearrangement uses TRBV28 and TRBJ2-1; 11 bases map to TRBD2. This CDR3 region has 18 residues. Germline CDR1 MDHEN, CDR2 SYDVKM. V shed 4 bases and J 3 bases; nucleotides not matched to a gene: 11. The CDR3, as DNA: TGTGCCAGCAGTTCCGCCCGCCTAGCGGGAGGTTACTACAATGAGCAGTTCTTC. Amino acids: CASSSARLAGGYYNEQFF.

The CDR3 nucleotides read TGTGCCATCAGTGAGATGGGGCGGGAGGGCCGTATCAATAGCTACGAGCAGTACTTC. Amino acids: CAISEMGREGRINSYEQYF. V is TRBV10-3 and J is TRBJ2-7; 9 bases are a match to TRBD2. Germline CDR1 and CDR2: ENHRY and SYGVKD. J was trimmed by 3 bases and V by 2 bases; bases with no gene match: 17. This CDR3 is 19 amino acids long.

This rearrangement joins TRBV10-3 to TRBJ1-2; 7 bases match TRBD1. V shed 4 bases and J 7 bases; nucleotides not matched to a gene: 6. The CDR3 runs 13 residues. The V gene's germline CDR1 is ENHRY and CDR2 SYGVKD. DNA for the CDR3: TGTGCCATCAGTGGACAGGGCGCTATTGGCTACACCTTC. Amino acid sequence: CAISGQGAIGYTF.

V usage is TRBV7-9 and J usage is TRBJ1-3; D gene uncertain. Germline loops: CDR1 SEHNR, CDR2 FQNEAQ (reference sequence). This CDR3 has 15 residues. V lost 5 bases and J 0 bases, leaving 11 bases between the germline ends. The CDR3 loop is CASSNSWNSGNTIYF. The CDR3 nucleotides read TGTGCCAGCAGCAACAGTTGGAACTCTGGAAACACCATATATTTT.

The rearrangement joins TRBV25-1 to TRBJ1-2, with TRBD1 matching over 9 bases. The CDR3 covers 16 residues. Germline lookup yields CDR1 MGHDK and CDR2 SYGVNS. J lost 3 bases, V lost 1 base, and 6 bases had no gene match. In DNA, the CDR3 is TGTGCCAGCAGTGAATGGTATAGGGACAGGGACTATGGCTACACCTTC. As protein: CASSEWYRDRDYGYTF.

The chain's CDR3 is CASIQYNEQFF. CDR3 in DNA: TGTGCCAGCATCCAATACAATGAGCAGTTCTTC. V gene TRBV7-2 combines with J gene TRBJ2-1; D ambiguous. The CDR3 length is 11 residues. Germline V lookup: CDR1 SGHTA, CDR2 FQGNSA. Trimming left V 7 bases short and J 4 bases short, with 5 bases between. Combining the CDR3 with reference TRBV7-2 and TRBJ2-1 gives the whole variable domain GAGVSQSPSNKVTEKGKDVELRCDPISGHTALYWYRQSLGQGLEFLIYFQGNSAPDKSGLPSDRFSAERTGGSVSTLTIQRTQQEDSAVYLCASIQYNEQFFGPGTRLTVL.

J is TRBJ2-3 and V is TRBV7-2; 8 positions agree with TRBD2. Germline trimming cut 5 bases from V and 0 bases from J; bases unmatched to any gene: 7. The CDR3 loop spans 16 amino acids. CDR1 SGHTA and CDR2 FQGNSA come from the germline V gene. DNA for the CDR3: TGTGCCAGCAGCCCCCTGCGACTAGCGAGCACAGATACGCAGTATTTT. Protein: CASSPLRLASTDTQYF.

The rearrangement links TRBV5-1 to TRBJ2-7; D uncertain. This CDR3 is built from 12 residues. Germline lookup yields CDR1 SGHRS and CDR2 YFSETQ. V was cut by 0 bases and J by 5 bases, with 6 bases left in between. CDR3 amino acids: CASSLGPHEQYF. The CDR3 DNA sequence: TGCGCCAGCAGCTTGGGTCCCCACGAGCAGTACTTC.

The rearrangement uses TRBV19 and TRBJ1-5, with TRBD1 as a possible D gene (5 bases). The germline V and J ends were trimmed by 0 bases and 2 bases, with 8 bases remaining between them. In germline, CDR1 is LNHDA, CDR2 SQIVND (reference sequence). The CDR3 sequence is 15 residues long. The CDR3 DNA reads TGTGCCAGTAGTATAGAGGAGGGGCGCAATCAGCCCCAGCATTTT. Residues: CASSIEEGRNQPQHF.

The chain employs TRBV30 and TRBJ2-3; the match to TRBD2 covers 9 bases. There are 13 residues in the CDR3. CDR1 is GTSNPN, CDR2 SVGIG, per germline (reference sequence). The junction had 5 bases not matched to a gene; V was cut back by 1 base and J by 9 bases. The CDR3, as DNA: TGTGCCTGGAGTGCGATAGCGGGAGACACGCAGTATTTT. It yields the protein CAWSAIAGDTQYF.

The sample holds a few counts of this clone. The V and J genes are TRBV13 and TRBJ2-2; D call uncertain. The length of the CDR3 is 14 residues. CDR1 PRHDT and CDR2 FYEKMQ come from the germline V gene (reference sequence). The V gene lost 4 bases and the J gene lost 4 bases, with 10 bases spanning the gap. The CDR3 DNA follows: TGTGCCAGCAGCTCGGTGTGGGGCACCGGGGAGCTGTTTTTT. It specifies CASSSVWGTGELFF.

The CDR3 DNA sequence: TGTGCCATCAGTGAGTCGGGGGCGGGATCGGGAGAGACCCAGTACTTC. It translates to CAISESGAGSGETQYF. The chain joins TRBV10-3 to TRBJ2-5, with D perhaps given as TRBD1 or TRBD2 (6 bases each). V shed 0 bases and J shed 4 bases, with 15 bases lying between them. The CDR3 extends over 16 amino acids. The germline V gene has CDR1 ENHRY and CDR2 SYGVKD.

This clone was found once. This chain joins TRBV5-1 and TRBJ2-1; tentatively, D is TRBD2 (6 bases). Germline assignment: CDR1 SGHRS and CDR2 YFSETQ. V gave up 1 base and J gave up 3 bases, with 14 bases separating them. The CDR3 extends over 16 amino acids. The CDR3 region is CASSLWGEGIYNEQFF. The CDR3 DNA reads TGCGCCAGCAGCTTGTGGGGGGAAGGGATCTACAATGAGCAGTTCTTC.

This clone has only one observation. This rearrangement joins TRBV27 to TRBJ1-5; the match to TRBD1 covers 8 bases. V trimming: 4 bases; J trimming: 1 base; junction bases outside the gene matches: 6. The CDR3 runs to 16 residues. Germline V gene sequence: CDR1 MNHEY, CDR2 SMNVEV (reference sequence). DNA of the CDR3: TGTGCCAGCAGTTACGCAGGGGGCCTCAGCAATCAGCCCCAGCATTTT. Encoded protein: CASSYAGGLSNQPQHF.